Below are 25 T cell receptor beta chains sequenced from a single sample in a study of chemoradiotherapy in HPV16-positive cancers. Measured with immunoSEQ multiplex PCR; TCRdb has only the in-frame clones, and not every one. The sample has under 35,000 clones, about 93% seen once. The sample here was blood, taken from a patient who underwent chemoradiotherapy. These receptors were taken from a human donor with HPV-associated anogenital cancer.

V is TRBV6-4 and J is TRBJ2-1; 11 nucleotides agree with TRBD1. This CDR3 comprises 16 residues. The V segment lost 1 base and the J segment 4 bases; nucleotides outside the gene matches: 3. Germline V gives CDR1 MRHNA, CDR2 SNTAGT. This chain's CDR3 is CASSDYGQGAYNEQFF. In DNA form, the CDR3 reads TGTGCCAGCAGTGACTACGGACAGGGGGCTTACAATGAGCAGTTCTTC.

This clone was seen only once. The chain employs TRBV15 and TRBJ1-1, with 9 nucleotides matching TRBD1. With 1 base clipped from V and 5 bases from J, the junction kept 5 bases outside the gene matches. CDR1 is LNHNV and CDR2 is YYDKDF in the germline V gene (reference sequence). This CDR3 has 15 amino acids. CDR3 sequence reads: CATSRGDRVETEAFF. CDR3 in DNA: TGTGCCACCAGCAGAGGGGACAGGGTGGAGACTGAAGCTTTCTTT.

The V call is TRBV7-2, the J call TRBJ1-3, with 8 positions matching TRBD1. The CDR3 loop spans 16 amino acids. V lost 3 bases to trimming and J lost 1 base; unmatched junction nucleotides: 5. CDR1 and CDR2 (germline): SGHTA, FQGNSA. The CDR3 DNA is TGTGCCAGCAGCTTTACAAGGACAGGGTCTGGAAACACCATATATTTT. The encoded protein is CASSFTRTGSGNTIYF.

V is TRBV18 and J is TRBJ1-1; no clear D gene. This CDR3 region has 13 residues. V lost 3 bases and J 0 bases, leaving 5 bases between the germline ends. Germline V gives CDR1 KGHSH, CDR2 LQKENI. DNA for the CDR3: TGTGCCAGCTCACCCGCCGTGAACACTGAAGCTTTCTTT. Amino acid sequence: CASSPAVNTEAFF.

This chain's CDR3 is CASSLFQHNEQFF. CDR3 coding DNA: TGTGCCAGCTCACTCTTCCAACACAATGAGCAGTTCTTC. This chain joins TRBV18 and TRBJ2-1; D remains ambiguous. The CDR3 runs 13 residues. Germline V gene data show CDR1 as KGHSH and CDR2 as LQKENI. The V gene lost 4 bases and the J gene lost 5 bases, with 9 bases spanning the gap.

The J gene is TRBJ2-7, the V gene TRBV6-1, with D perhaps TRBD1 (6 bases). The V end was cut by 3 bases, the J end by 5 bases, with 11 bases between. The CDR3 is 13 residues long. The germline V gene encodes CDR1 MNHNS and CDR2 SASEGT. The CDR3 region is CASSDQGIDEQYF. The CDR3 DNA sequence: TGTGCCAGCAGTGACCAGGGGATCGACGAGCAGTACTTC.

V is TRBV19 and J is TRBJ1-5; D remains unclear. Trimming pared 3 bases from V and 6 bases from J, leaving 12 bases between. This CDR3 contains 14 residues. The germline gives CDR1 LNHDA, CDR2 SQIVND (reference sequence). CDR3 protein: CASSIPRGGQPQHF. In DNA, the CDR3 is TGTGCCAGTAGTATCCCCAGAGGTGGTCAGCCCCAGCATTTT. Full variable domain (missing parts from reference TRBV19 and TRBJ1-5): DGGITQSPKYLFRKEGQNVTLSCEQNLNHDAMYWYRQDPGQGLRLIYYSQIVNDFQKGDIAEGYSVSREKKESFPLTVTSAQKNPTAFYLCASSIPRGGQPQHFGDGTRLSIL.

This clone is a singleton in its sample. The chain joins TRBV10-2 to TRBJ1-1, with TRBD1 identical over 12 bases. The CDR3 is made up of 14 amino acids. With 8 bases clipped from V and 7 bases from J, the junction kept 8 bases outside the gene matches. CDR1 is WSHSY, CDR2 SAAADI, per germline. CDR3 amino acids: CASGGTGGSSEAFF. Written as DNA, the CDR3 is TGCGCCAGCGGAGGGACAGGGGGCTCAAGTGAAGCTTTCTTT.

This chain joins TRBV7-3 and TRBJ2-1; TRBD1 aligns across 8 bases. The CDR3 loop spans 15 amino acids. CDR1 SGHTA and CDR2 FQGTGA come from the germline V gene. V shed 5 bases and J 4 bases; nucleotides not matched to a gene: 7. CDR3 nucleotide sequence: TGTGCCAGCAGCCCTAGACAGGGGACTTACAATGAGCAGTTCTTC. It specifies CASSPRQGTYNEQFF. The full variable domain, in which reference TRBV7-3 and TRBJ2-1 provide the parts outside the CDR3, is GAGVSQTPSNKVTEKGKYVELRCDPISGHTALYWYRQSLGQGPEFLIYFQGTGAADDSGLPNDRFFAVRPEGSVSTLKIQRTERGDSAVYLCASSPRQGTYNEQFFGPGTRLTVL.

The count of this clone is one. The chain couples TRBV11-2 to TRBJ2-3; D possibly corresponds to TRBD2 (6 bases). V gave up 4 bases and J gave up 1 base, with 15 bases separating them. CDR1 and CDR2 from the germline V gene are SGHAT and FQNNGV. The CDR3 is 16 amino acids. The CDR3 region is CASSSEGGWGTDTQYF. In nucleotides, the CDR3 is TGTGCCAGCAGCTCGGAGGGAGGATGGGGCACAGATACGCAGTATTTT.

The rearrangement links TRBV7-2 to TRBJ1-3, with D unclear. The V and J ends lost 2 bases and 3 bases respectively, with 17 bases between them. CDR3 size: 17 residues. Germline V gene lookup returns CDR1 SGHTA and CDR2 FQGNSA. The CDR3 spells CASSLPPLGTHGNTIYF. Written as DNA, the CDR3 is TGTGCCAGCAGCTTACCCCCCTTGGGCACGCATGGAAACACCATATATTTT.

This chain uses TRBV28 with TRBJ1-5; D not resolved. Trimming pared 5 bases from V and 0 bases from J, leaving 14 bases between. The CDR3 contains 16 residues. Germline lookup yields CDR1 MDHEN and CDR2 SYDVKM. The CDR3 here is CASSPPPPYSNQPQHF. Written as DNA, the CDR3 is TGTGCCAGCAGTCCCCCTCCCCCGTATAGCAATCAGCCCCAGCATTTT.

The genes are TRBV7-9 and TRBJ2-7; 7 bases are shared with TRBD2. Trimming took 1 base from V and 4 from J; bases not matched to a gene: 7. Germline CDR1 is SEHNR and CDR2 is FQNEAQ (reference sequence). This CDR3 contains 15 residues. CDR3 in amino acids: CASSLGREGRYEQYF. The DNA for the CDR3 is TGTGCCAGCAGCTTAGGGAGGGAGGGCCGTTACGAGCAGTACTTC.

The chain has TRBV9 and TRBJ2-2; tentative D call: TRBD2 (5 bases). V was pared by 6 bases and J by 8 bases, with 8 bases between. This CDR3 comprises 11 residues. CDR1 and CDR2 from the germline V gene are SGDLS and YYNGEE. CDR3 in amino acids: CASTRGGELFF. DNA of the CDR3: TGTGCCAGCACCAGAGGGGGGGAGCTGTTTTTT.

The V gene is TRBV27, the J gene TRBJ2-7, with D unresolved. Germline V lookup: CDR1 MNHEY, CDR2 SMNVEV (reference sequence). This CDR3 contains 14 residues. Trimming removed 2 bases from V and 0 bases from J, with 8 bases in between. CDR3 DNA: TGTGCCAGCAGTTTAGGTGAAAGCTCCTACGAGCAGTACTTC. Protein: CASSLGESSYEQYF.

This chain links TRBV11-2 with TRBJ2-3; no reliable D call. The CDR3 covers 13 residues. Germline V gives CDR1 SGHAT, CDR2 FQNNGV. Trimming took off 1 base at V and 5 bases at J, with 7 bases between the two ends. The CDR3 sequence: CASSLAPEDTQYF. The DNA of the CDR3 is TGTGCCAGCAGCTTAGCCCCTGAAGATACGCAGTATTTT. Supplemented by reference TRBV11-2 and TRBJ2-3, the full variable domain reads EAGVAQSPRYKIIEKRQSVAFWCNPISGHATLYWYQQILGQGPKLLIQFQNNGVVDDSQLPKDRFSAERLKGVDSTLKIQPAKLEDSAVYLCASSLAPEDTQYFGPGTRLTVL.

The chain links TRBV6-4 to TRBJ2-1; 9 bases match TRBD2. CDR3 length equals 15 residues. Germline CDR1 is MRHNA and CDR2 is SNTAGT. After removal of 3 bases from V and 8 bases from J, the junction contained 8 bases not matched to a gene. The CDR3 region is CASSELAGAVDEQFF. The CDR3 nucleotides read TGTGCCAGCAGTGAATTAGCGGGAGCGGTAGATGAGCAGTTCTTC.

J is TRBJ2-4 and V is TRBV5-1; D is unresolved. Germline V gene sequence: CDR1 SGHRS, CDR2 YFSETQ. CDR3 length: 14 amino acids. Between the trimmed V and J ends, which lost 0 bases and 1 base, there was a span of 5 bases. The CDR3: CASSLEDAKNIQYF. The CDR3 nucleotides are TGCGCCAGCAGCTTGGAGGATGCCAAAAACATTCAGTACTTC.

This chain links TRBV12-5 with TRBJ2-2, with 7 bases aligning to TRBD1. Germline trimming cut 1 base from V and 4 bases from J; bases unmatched to any gene: 3. CDR1 and CDR2 (germline): LGHNT, FRNRAP. This CDR3 contains 15 residues. The DNA of the CDR3 is TGTGCTAGTGGTTTGGGGTCAGGGGGCACCGGGGAGCTGTTTTTT. It yields the protein CASGLGSGGTGELFF.

The chain has TRBV25-1 and TRBJ1-3; D gene ambiguous. Germline V gives CDR1 MGHDK, CDR2 SYGVNS. The CDR3 runs 13 residues. V lost 1 base and J lost 8, with 9 bases in between. The CDR3 region is CASSESGTYTIYF. DNA for the CDR3: TGTGCCAGCAGTGAATCGGGTACCTACACCATATATTTT.

About this clone itself: A junction boundary mismatches the germline segment, possibly from a read error. This chain uses TRBV7-7 with TRBJ2-1, with a tentative D call TRBD2 (6 bases). The germline CDR1 and CDR2 sequences are SSHAT and FNYEAQ (reference sequence). This CDR3 has 14 amino acids. The CDR3 DNA sequence: TGTGCTAGCAGCCAACACCTTGCGGGAAATGAGCAGTTCTTC. It is translated as CASSQHLAGNEQFF.

This chain links TRBV6-6 with TRBJ2-3; D might be TRBD1 (5 bases). Germline V CDR1 and CDR2: MNHNY, SVGAGI (reference sequence). Trimming cost V 6 bases and J 1 base, with 8 bases left between them. The CDR3 covers 13 residues. CDR3 nucleotide sequence: TGTGCCAGCAGAGGACATCGCACAGATACGCAGTATTTT. Its protein is CASRGHRTDTQYF.

This chain links TRBV6-4 with TRBJ2-3; unclear D gene. The V and J ends lost 0 bases and 6 bases respectively, with 7 bases between them. Per the germline V gene, CDR1 is MRHNA and CDR2 is SNTAGT. CDR3 length: 13 residues. The CDR3 reads CASSDSFGDTQYF. DNA of the CDR3: TGTGCCAGCAGTGACTCGTTTGGGGATACGCAGTATTTT.

The chain has TRBV7-2 and TRBJ1-4, with 7 nucleotides matching TRBD1. Germline CDR1 and CDR2: SGHTA and FQGNSA. CDR3 length: 15 amino acids. V shed 5 bases and J 7 bases; nucleotides not matched to a gene: 10. This chain's CDR3 is CASSNTGVSGEKLFF. CDR3 DNA sequence: TGTGCCAGCAGCAACACAGGGGTCTCGGGTGAAAAACTGTTTTTT. Complete variable domain (other parts from reference TRBV7-2 and TRBJ1-4): GAGVSQSPSNKVTEKGKDVELRCDPISGHTALYWYRQSLGQGLEFLIYFQGNSAPDKSGLPSDRFSAERTGGSVSTLTIQRTQQEDSAVYLCASSNTGVSGEKLFFGSGTQLSVL.

The gene calls are TRBV6-1 and TRBJ2-7, with D uncertain. The CDR3 is made up of 12 amino acids. V gave up 4 bases and J gave up 2 bases, with 6 bases separating them. Germline CDR1 is MNHNS and CDR2 is SASEGT. CDR3: CASSVWAYEQYF. The CDR3, as DNA: TGTGCCAGCAGTGTCTGGGCCTACGAGCAGTACTTC.